This T cell receptor beta chain was retrieved from a study of cytomegalovirus exposure and HLA in healthy donors. General study points: TCR beta V- and J-gene trimming was later associated with a missense DCLRE1C variant. Highly shared variants forming one cluster were likely a sequencing artifact.

With regard to this clone: Its target is unknown.

Whereas donors were nominally healthy upon sampling, unrecorded immune exposures were probable. The V gene end was trimmed by 5 bases and the J gene end by 2 bases; junction bases not matched to a gene: 4. The CDR3 length is 14 residues. Germline values: CDR1 MNHEY, CDR2 SVGAGI. Both 60 Vbeta primers and 13 Jbeta primers went into the PCR. The repertoire was sequenced with immunoSEQ multiplex PCR; TCRdb's copy has only in-frame clones and lacks some. Of about 72,000 clones listed, around 82% are singletons. The sequenced sample was PBMCs. The rearrangement links TRBV6-5 to TRBJ2-3, with 7 bases that match TRBD1. This receptor was identified in a man aged 40-49 years in good health and CMV-seronegative. CDR3 sequence reads: CASSLTGTTDTQYF. The CDR3 nucleotides read TGTGCCAGCAGTCTGACAGGGACCACAGATACGCAGTATTTT.